The 32 T cell receptor beta chains below all came from one sample that was sequenced in a study of blood T cell repertoires in COVID-19. Only in-frame clones appear in the TCRdb table, and some are missing; sequencing was by immunoSEQ multiplex PCR. Altogether some 410,000 clones are present, 70% to 90% being singletons, with the ten largest covering approximately 0.96%. The sample consisted of PBMCs or T cells enriched from blood (not recorded which). These receptors were obtained from a woman in her 30s with acute COVID-19.

This chain uses TRBV18 with TRBJ2-2; possible D gene TRBD1, 6 bases. V shed 3 bases and J shed 6 bases, with 17 bases lying between them. In germline, CDR1 is KGHSH, CDR2 LQKENI. The CDR3 consists of 16 residues. The CDR3 loop reads CASSPRGQIVAGELFF. The CDR3 nucleotides are TGTGCCAGCTCACCCCGCGGACAGATAGTGGCCGGGGAGCTGTTTTTT.

The chain uses TRBV19 and TRBJ1-1, with D unclear. This CDR3 is 14 amino acids long. V lost 9 bases to trimming and J lost 1 base, with 15 bases between them. Germline CDR1 and CDR2: LNHDA and SQIVND (reference sequence). CDR3 sequence: CASRKRTENTEAFF. The CDR3 DNA is TGTGCCAGCCGGAAGCGGACTGAGAACACTGAAGCTTTCTTT. Together with reference TRBV19 and TRBJ1-1, the CDR3 gives the full variable domain: DGGITQSPKYLFRKEGQNVTLSCEQNLNHDAMYWYRQDPGQGLRLIYYSQIVNDFQKGDIAEGYSVSREKKESFPLTVTSAQKNPTAFYLCASRKRTENTEAFFGQGTRLTVV.

The chain carries TRBV15 and TRBJ2-5, with 7 bases identical to TRBD1. CDR3 length: 13 residues. V was pared by 3 bases and J by 5 bases, with 3 bases of the junction left unmatched. Germline lookup yields CDR1 LNHNV and CDR2 YYDKDF (reference sequence). Here the CDR3 reads CATSRTGTETQYF. CDR3 DNA sequence: TGTGCCACCAGCAGGACAGGGACGGAGACCCAGTACTTC.

This clone turned up a few times. The rearrangement uses TRBV5-4 and TRBJ2-3; 9 positions match TRBD2. J lost 6 bases, V lost 3 bases, and 14 bases had no gene match. Germline CDR1 and CDR2: SGHNT and YYREEE (reference sequence). The CDR3 loop spans 17 amino acids. The DNA of the CDR3 is TGTGCCAGCAGCTCCGGGCTAGCGGGGACTTGGTCGGATACGCAGTATTTT. This gives the protein CASSSGLAGTWSDTQYF.

V is TRBV15 and J is TRBJ2-2, with a possible D match to TRBD2 (5 bases). The CDR3 contains 14 residues. CDR1 and CDR2 from the germline V gene are LNHNV and YYDKDF (reference sequence). V lost 1 base and J 4 bases, leaving 7 bases between the germline ends. The CDR3 protein is CATSRGGITGELFF. CDR3 nucleotides: TGTGCCACCAGCAGAGGAGGGATCACCGGGGAGCTGTTTTTT.

This clone was detected once. The chain combines TRBV6-5 with TRBJ2-3; TRBD1 matches at 7 bases. The germline V gene has CDR1 MNHEY and CDR2 SVGAGI. This CDR3 has 14 amino acids. V lost 1 base to trimming and J lost 6 bases; unmatched junction nucleotides: 4. DNA of the CDR3: TGTGCCAGCAGTTACTGGGGACAGACGGATACGCAGTATTTT. Translation gives CASSYWGQTDTQYF.

The chain employs TRBV7-9 and TRBJ2-7; 10 bases map to TRBD2. Germline-derived CDR1 and CDR2 are SEHNR and FQNEAQ (reference sequence). This CDR3 is built from 14 residues. V lost 5 bases to trimming and J lost 3 bases; unmatched junction nucleotides: 4. The CDR3, as DNA: TGTGCCAGCAGCCCCAGCGGGGGGGACTACGAGCAGTACTTC. Translation: CASSPSGGDYEQYF.

This rearrangement joins TRBV9 to TRBJ2-1; 9 positions match TRBD1. The V gene end was trimmed by 2 bases and the J gene end by 6 bases; junction bases not matched to a gene: 6. Germline CDR1 and CDR2: SGDLS and YYNGEE. This CDR3 is built from 15 residues. DNA of the CDR3: TGTGCCAGCAGCGTGGGGACAGGGCCCTTCAATGAGCAGTTCTTC. This encodes CASSVGTGPFNEQFF. The whole variable domain, filled in from reference TRBV9 and TRBJ2-1, reads DSGVTQTPKHLITATGQRVTLRCSPRSGDLSVYWYQQSLDQGLQFLIQYYNGEERAKGNILERFSAQQFPDLHSELNLSSLELGDSALYFCASSVGTGPFNEQFFGPGTRLTVL.

This clone was picked up one time. V and J are TRBV7-2 and TRBJ2-7; weak D call: TRBD1 (6 bases). The ends were cut back, 5 bases at V and 1 base at J, with 9 bases in the middle. The CDR3 runs to 13 residues. Germline V gives CDR1 SGHTA, CDR2 FQGNSA. The CDR3 DNA sequence: TGTGCCAGCAGCCGGGACATTTCCTACGAGCAGTACTTC. Amino acid sequence: CASSRDISYEQYF. The entire variable domain, with the rest obtained from reference TRBV7-2 and TRBJ2-7, is as follows: GAGVSQSPSNKVTEKGKDVELRCDPISGHTALYWYRQSLGQGLEFLIYFQGNSAPDKSGLPSDRFSAERTGGSVSTLTIQRTQQEDSAVYLCASSRDISYEQYFGPGTRLTVT.

The CDR3 nucleotides are TGTGCCAGCAGCCGAGCGGGGGGCCCAGAGACCCAGTACTTC. The encoded protein is CASSRAGGPETQYF. The chain joins TRBV7-3 to TRBJ2-5; 9 bases line up with TRBD2. Germline lookup yields CDR1 SGHTA and CDR2 FQGTGA. The CDR3 length is 14 residues. Losses at the gene ends were 5 bases for V and 4 bases for J; bases not matched to a gene: 5.

This clone appeared a single time. The chain links TRBV5-1 to TRBJ2-5, with a weak D call TRBD1 (5 bases). Germline assignment: CDR1 SGHRS and CDR2 YFSETQ. Trimming removed 0 bases at V and 4 bases at J, with 7 bases between. This CDR3 is built from 13 residues. The CDR3 reads CASSLAGLETQYF. CDR3 DNA: TGCGCCAGCAGCTTGGCAGGGTTAGAGACCCAGTACTTC. The whole variable domain, remainder taken from reference TRBV5-1 and TRBJ2-5, is KAGVTQTPRYLIKTRGQQVTLSCSPISGHRSVSWYQQTPGQGLQFLFEYFSETQRNKGNFPGRFSGRQFSNSRSEMNVSTLELGDSALYLCASSLAGLETQYFGPGTRLLVL.

This chain joins TRBV11-2 and TRBJ2-1; D unclear. In germline, CDR1 is SGHAT, CDR2 FQNNGV. The CDR3 is 13 residues long. V was cut by 1 base and J by 8 bases, with 9 bases left in between. CDR3 bases: TGTGCCAGCAGCTTAGCCTCCCTCTATGAGCAGTTCTTC. Residues: CASSLASLYEQFF.

V and J are TRBV27 and TRBJ1-6; D unclear. Germline CDR1 reads MNHEY; CDR2 reads SMNVEV (reference sequence). This CDR3 contains 16 residues. V lost 5 bases and J 0 bases, leaving 11 bases between the germline ends. In DNA, the CDR3 is TGTGCCAGCAGTCGACTATCGAGCTCCTATAATTCACCCCTCCACTTT. Protein sequence: CASSRLSSSYNSPLHF.

The rearrangement joins TRBV18 to TRBJ2-7; the match to TRBD1 covers 7 bases. Losses at the gene ends were 2 bases for V and 1 base for J; bases not matched to a gene: 5. Germline-derived CDR1 and CDR2 are KGHSH and LQKENI. The CDR3 has 15 residues. The CDR3 loop reads CASSPGWDSSYEQYF. CDR3 DNA: TGTGCCAGCTCACCAGGTTGGGACAGTTCCTACGAGCAGTACTTC.

The chain couples TRBV2 to TRBJ2-1; 14 nucleotides match TRBD2. The CDR3 loop spans 15 amino acids. Looked up from germline, CDR1 is SNHLY and CDR2 is FYNNEI. Losses at the gene ends were 6 bases for V and 5 bases for J; bases not matched to a gene: 3. CDR3 region: CASRTSGGADNEQFF. CDR3 DNA: TGTGCCAGCAGGACTAGCGGGGGGGCCGACAATGAGCAGTTCTTC.

This sequence joins TRBV5-6 and TRBJ1-6, with TRBD1 identical over 9 bases. Germline lookup yields CDR1 SGHDT and CDR2 YYEEEE. V lost 1 base to trimming and J lost 3 bases; unmatched junction nucleotides: 5. This CDR3 has 17 amino acids. The CDR3 region is CASSLPGTGSYNSPLHF. The CDR3 DNA sequence: TGTGCCAGCAGCTTGCCCGGGACAGGGAGCTATAATTCACCCCTCCACTTT.

The chain uses TRBV7-2 and TRBJ1-2; D is unclear. This CDR3 has 13 amino acids. The germline V and J ends were trimmed by 1 base and 4 bases, with 7 bases remaining between them. The germline V gene has CDR1 SGHTA and CDR2 FQGNSA. For the CDR3, the DNA is TGTGCCAGCAGCTTAGACGTCGGCTATGGCTACACCTTC. Encoded protein: CASSLDVGYGYTF.

The chain combines TRBV11-2 with TRBJ2-7; D perhaps matches TRBD2 (6 bases). Germline V CDR1 and CDR2: SGHAT, FQNNGV. V lost 5 bases and J 5 bases, leaving 25 bases between the germline ends. The CDR3 extends over 17 amino acids. CDR3 amino acids: CASSPRGGILSTDEQYF. The CDR3 region has the DNA TGTGCCAGCAGCCCACGTGGAGGGATCCTTAGTACCGACGAGCAGTACTTC.

The chain carries TRBV6-1 and TRBJ1-4; D might be TRBD1 (5 bases). The CDR3 has 15 amino acids. V was clipped by 2 bases and J by 6 bases, with 13 bases between them. The germline gives CDR1 MNHNS, CDR2 SASEGT. In DNA form, the CDR3 reads TGTGCCAGCAGTGAAAAATGGGGGGGGGATGAAAAACTGTTTTTT. Its protein is CASSEKWGGDEKLFF.

The chain combines TRBV7-2 with TRBJ1-2; 7 nucleotides align to TRBD1. Germline V gene sequence: CDR1 SGHTA, CDR2 FQGNSA. The CDR3 is made up of 17 amino acids. The J segment lost 0 bases and the V segment lost 5 bases, leaving 12 bases of the junction unmatched. The CDR3 region is CASSRRDRVVSNYGYTF. CDR3 nucleotide sequence: TGTGCCAGCAGCCGCCGGGACAGAGTAGTATCTAACTATGGCTACACCTTC. Drawing the rest from reference TRBV7-2 and TRBJ1-2, the complete variable domain is GAGVSQSPSNKVTEKGKDVELRCDPISGHTALYWYRQSLGQGLEFLIYFQGNSAPDKSGLPSDRFSAERTGGSVSTLTIQRTQQEDSAVYLCASSRRDRVVSNYGYTFGSGTRLTVV.

The CDR3 reads CATSPHGQNSPLHF. The CDR3 nucleotides read TGTGCCACCAGTCCACACGGACAGAATTCACCCCTCCACTTT. The chain is built from TRBV24-1 and TRBJ1-6; maybe TRBD1 (6 bases). Per germline, CDR1 KGHDR and CDR2 SFDVKD. The CDR3 sequence is 14 residues long. The ends were cut back, 6 bases at V and 7 bases at J, with 12 bases in the middle.

The J gene is TRBJ1-2, the V gene TRBV2; D may be TRBD1 (5 bases). The V and J ends lost 7 bases and 8 bases respectively, with 20 bases between them. The V gene's germline CDR1 is SNHLY and CDR2 FYNNEI. The CDR3 is made up of 14 amino acids. CDR3 DNA: TGTGCCAGCACTCAAGGCCCCAGGGCTCGGGGCTACACCTTC. Amino acid sequence: CASTQGPRARGYTF.

V gene TRBV7-2 combines with J gene TRBJ2-7, with 7 nucleotides matching TRBD2. Per the germline V gene, CDR1 is SGHTA and CDR2 is FQGNSA. Trimming at V came to 1 base and at J to 1 base, leaving 1 base not matched to a gene. CDR3 length: 14 residues. This CDR3 is CASSLEAGSYEQYF. The CDR3 nucleotides read TGTGCCAGCAGCTTAGAAGCGGGGTCCTACGAGCAGTACTTC.

The chain couples TRBV28 to TRBJ1-4; D is ambiguous. Germline V CDR1 and CDR2: MDHEN, SYDVKM. V was shortened by 6 bases and J by 3 bases, with 14 bases between the two germline ends. The CDR3 consists of 15 residues. The CDR3 nucleotides read TGTGCCAGCAGCACACCCCTTCAGGCTAATGAAAAACTGTTTTTT. As protein: CASSTPLQANEKLFF.

V usage is TRBV4-1 and J usage is TRBJ2-7, with a tentative D call TRBD1 (6 bases). The CDR3 consists of 16 residues. V dropped 1 base and J dropped 2 bases, with 15 bases sitting between them. Per germline, CDR1 MGHRA and CDR2 YSYEKL. The CDR3 sequence is CASSQVQGSRPYEQYF. The CDR3 DNA follows: TGCGCCAGCAGCCAAGTACAGGGATCTCGGCCCTACGAGCAGTACTTC.

The V call is TRBV7-9, the J call TRBJ2-2, with 10 bases aligning to TRBD2. The CDR3 totals 17 residues. Per the germline V gene, CDR1 is SEHNR and CDR2 is FQNEAQ (reference sequence). Trimming cost V 0 bases and J 4 bases; bases outside gene matches: 5. CDR3 coding DNA: TGTGCCAGCAGCTTAGCGAGGGGACTAGCGATCACCGGGGAGCTGTTTTTT. Translating gives CASSLARGLAITGELFF.

This chain uses TRBV6-5 with TRBJ2-7; TRBD1 agrees at 8 bases. The CDR3 spans 10 residues. The junction had 4 bases not matched to a gene; V was cut back by 7 bases and J by 11 bases. Per germline, CDR1 MNHEY and CDR2 SVGAGI. The CDR3 is CASNHRGEYF. The CDR3 nucleotides are TGTGCCAGCAACCACAGGGGGGAGTACTTC.

The chain carries TRBV18 and TRBJ1-4; D uncertain. Per the germline V gene, CDR1 is KGHSH and CDR2 is LQKENI. Deletions cut 2 bases from V and 5 bases from J, with 9 bases between. CDR3 length: 14 residues. As DNA, the CDR3 is TGTGCCAGCTCACCATCTTCGGGGAATGAAAAACTGTTTTTT. It codes for CASSPSSGNEKLFF.

The chain recombines TRBV18 with TRBJ1-1; D unresolved. The CDR3 spans 13 residues. The V gene's germline CDR1 is KGHSH and CDR2 LQKENI. V shed 2 bases and J shed 3 bases, with 7 bases lying between them. The CDR3 DNA is TGTGCCAGCTCACCAAAAGGAGACACTGAAGCTTTCTTT. Encoded protein: CASSPKGDTEAFF.

This rearrangement joins TRBV6-5 to TRBJ1-3; perhaps TRBD1 as D (6 bases). Looked up from germline, CDR1 is MNHEY and CDR2 is SVGAGI. Trimming removed 6 bases at V and 0 bases at J, with 12 bases between. The length of the CDR3 is 15 residues. This CDR3 reads CASRSGQISGNTIYF. In DNA form, the CDR3 reads TGTGCCAGCAGATCCGGACAGATCTCTGGAAACACCATATATTTT.

The chain carries TRBV5-1 and TRBJ2-2; 10 bases are shared with TRBD2. The CDR3 is made up of 17 amino acids. CDR1 SGHRS and CDR2 YFSETQ come from the germline V gene. V dropped 4 bases and J dropped 3; count of bases not matched to a gene: 9. The CDR3 DNA sequence: TGCGCCAGCAGCGGCGGGAGCGGGGGGGCGGACACCGGGGAGCTGTTTTTT. This encodes CASSGGSGGADTGELFF.

The chain combines TRBV19 with TRBJ1-1, with D maybe TRBD1 (6 bases). V lost 5 bases, J lost 5 bases, and 12 bases lay in between. The CDR3 sequence is 13 residues long. Germline-derived CDR1 and CDR2 are LNHDA and SQIVND (reference sequence). The CDR3 loop reads CASSDSGTTEAFF. In DNA, the CDR3 is TGTGCCAGTAGTGACTCCGGGACAACTGAAGCTTTCTTT. The full variable domain, rest sourced from reference TRBV19 and TRBJ1-1, is DGGITQSPKYLFRKEGQNVTLSCEQNLNHDAMYWYRQDPGQGLRLIYYSQIVNDFQKGDIAEGYSVSREKKESFPLTVTSAQKNPTAFYLCASSDSGTTEAFFGQGTRLTVV.